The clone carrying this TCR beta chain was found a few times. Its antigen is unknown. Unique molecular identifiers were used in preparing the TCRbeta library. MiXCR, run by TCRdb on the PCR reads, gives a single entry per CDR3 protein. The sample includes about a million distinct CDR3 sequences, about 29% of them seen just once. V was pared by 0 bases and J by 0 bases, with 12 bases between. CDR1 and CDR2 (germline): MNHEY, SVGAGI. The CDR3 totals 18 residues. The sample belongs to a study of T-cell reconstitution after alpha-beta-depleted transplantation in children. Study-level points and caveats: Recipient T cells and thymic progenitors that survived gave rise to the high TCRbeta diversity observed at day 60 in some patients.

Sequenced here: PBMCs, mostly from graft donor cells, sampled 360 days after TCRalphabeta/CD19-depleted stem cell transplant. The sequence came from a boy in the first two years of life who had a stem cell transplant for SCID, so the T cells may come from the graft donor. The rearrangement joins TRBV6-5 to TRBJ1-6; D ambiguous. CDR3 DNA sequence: TGTGCCAGCAGTTACTCAGGAGGGCCCTCCTCCTATAATTCACCCCTCCACTTT. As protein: CASSYSGGPSSYNSPLHF.